The 25 T cell receptor beta chains reported below all come from one sample, sequenced in a study of blood T cell repertoires in COVID-19. Assay: immunoSEQ multiplex PCR; the TCRdb copy retains only in-frame clones and omits some. The table has roughly 340,000 clones, 88% seen once; the top ten hold about 7%. Sample: peripheral blood. The receptors shown here come from a woman in her sixties or seventies with COVID-19, enrolled during active disease.

The CDR3 DNA sequence: TGTGCCAGCAGCTCGGGACTTAACAATGAGCAGTTCTTC. It is translated as CASSSGLNNEQFF. The chain has TRBV7-2 and TRBJ2-1, with D maybe TRBD2 (6 bases). Germline V lookup: CDR1 SGHTA, CDR2 FQGNSA. CDR3 size: 13 residues. V was cut by 4 bases and J by 5 bases, with 9 bases left in between.

The chain links TRBV5-4 to TRBJ2-3, with 10 positions matching TRBD1. Germline values: CDR1 SGHNT, CDR2 YYREEE (reference sequence). The junction had 4 bases not matched to a gene; V was cut back by 3 bases and J by 6 bases. The CDR3 runs 14 residues. The CDR3 nucleotides read TGTGCCAGCAGCTCTCGACAGGGGGCGGATACGCAGTATTTT. Amino acid sequence: CASSSRQGADTQYF.

This clone was detected only once. V is TRBV21-1 and J is TRBJ2-3; the table assigns TRBD1, which was not confirmed against the DNA. TRBV21-1 is a documented pseudogene. This CDR3 spans 16 amino acids. The CDR3 sequence is CASSKVSDRSTDTQYF. DNA for the CDR3: TGTGCCAGCAGCAAAGTGTCGGACAGGAGCACAGATACGCAGTATTTT.

The chain recombines TRBV5-1 with TRBJ1-2; 9 positions agree with TRBD1. Unmatched junction bases numbered 3, after V lost 2 bases and J lost 1 base. The CDR3 sequence is 15 residues long. Per germline, CDR1 SGHRS and CDR2 YFSETQ. In DNA form, the CDR3 reads TGCGCCAGCAGCTTCGGGACAGGGCTTAACTATGGCTACACCTTC. This sequence encodes CASSFGTGLNYGYTF.

The chain couples TRBV4-1 to TRBJ2-7; 10 nucleotides agree with TRBD1. V shed 2 bases, J shed 3 bases, and the junction held 4 bases outside the gene matches. Germline V gene data show CDR1 as MGHRA and CDR2 as YSYEKL. The CDR3 consists of 15 residues. The CDR3 sequence: CASSQHGTGDYEQYF. CDR3 in DNA: TGCGCCAGCAGCCAACACGGGACAGGGGACTACGAGCAGTACTTC.

The chain has TRBV27 and TRBJ2-7; TRBD1 is a possible D gene (6 bases). Germline-derived CDR1 and CDR2 are MNHEY and SMNVEV (reference sequence). V was trimmed by 3 bases and J by 5 bases, leaving 11 bases between them. The CDR3 covers 13 residues. The CDR3: CASSFGSGDEQYF. The CDR3 DNA is TGTGCCAGCAGTTTCGGATCAGGGGACGAGCAGTACTTC.

CDR3 loop: CASSRGGAEQETQYF. For the CDR3, the DNA is TGCGCCAGCAGCCGCGGGGGCGCCGAACAAGAGACCCAGTACTTC. V gene TRBV5-1 combines with J gene TRBJ2-5; tentatively, D is TRBD2 (7 bases). CDR1 is SGHRS and CDR2 is YFSETQ in the germline V gene. The CDR3 totals 15 residues. V was cut by 4 bases and J by 2 bases, with 15 bases left in between.

This rearrangement joins TRBV6-2 or TRBV6-3 to TRBJ2-1; D remains ambiguous. Trimming took off 2 bases at V and 3 bases at J, with 11 bases between the two ends. Germline values: CDR1 MNHEY, CDR2 SVGEGT. This CDR3 region has 15 residues. This CDR3 reads CASSYAYSLYNEQFF. In DNA form, the CDR3 reads TGTGCCAGCAGTTACGCCTACAGCCTCTACAATGAGCAGTTCTTC.

The chain has TRBV15 and TRBJ2-2; 10 nucleotides match TRBD2. With V trimmed by 3 bases and J by 6 bases, 4 bases remained unmatched. Germline V gene lookup returns CDR1 LNHNV and CDR2 YYDKDF (reference sequence). The CDR3 consists of 15 residues. CDR3 DNA sequence: TGTGCCACCAGCAGCCTAGCGGGGGAGGCCGGGGAGCTGTTTTTT. Encoded protein: CATSSLAGEAGELFF.

V is TRBV7-9 and J is TRBJ2-7; perhaps TRBD1 as D (6 bases). Germline values: CDR1 SEHNR, CDR2 FQNEAQ (reference sequence). V lost 3 bases and J lost 1, with 7 bases in between. This CDR3 is 13 amino acids long. The CDR3 DNA sequence: TGTGCCAGCAGCTTTGGACAGTCCTACGAGCAGTACTTC. The encoded protein is CASSFGQSYEQYF.

This clone showed up just once. V is TRBV7-2 and J is TRBJ2-1; D perhaps matches TRBD2 (6 bases). The germline V and J ends were trimmed by 5 bases and 0 bases, with 11 bases remaining between them. This CDR3 has 15 residues. Germline CDR1 is SGHTA and CDR2 is FQGNSA. In DNA form, the CDR3 reads TGTGCCAGCAGCCGTGGAGGGAGCTCCTACAATGAGCAGTTCTTC. It translates to CASSRGGSSYNEQFF.

V usage is TRBV24-1 and J usage is TRBJ2-1, with 9 bases identical to TRBD1. Trimming removed 3 bases from V and 5 bases from J; junction bases left unmatched: 4. The CDR3 is 15 residues long. Germline CDR1 KGHDR, CDR2 SFDVKD. The CDR3 DNA is TGTGCCACCAGTGATCCGGGACAGGGAAACAATGAGCAGTTCTTC. It encodes CATSDPGQGNNEQFF.

The chain links TRBV20-1 to TRBJ1-1; tentative D call: TRBD1 (5 bases). CDR3 length: 13 residues. CDR1 DFQATT and CDR2 SNEGSKA come from the germline V gene (reference sequence). V was shortened by 3 bases and J by 4 bases, with 12 bases between the two germline ends. The CDR3 spells CSASPHQGTEAFF. The CDR3, as DNA: TGCAGTGCTAGTCCTCACCAGGGCACTGAAGCTTTCTTT.

This clone appeared once. The chain joins TRBV6-2 or TRBV6-3 to TRBJ1-1; possible D gene TRBD1, 5 bases. The CDR3 loop spans 14 amino acids. Germline CDR1 is MNHEY and CDR2 is SVGEGT. V was shortened by 0 bases and J by 4 bases, with 9 bases between the two germline ends. The CDR3 coding sequence is TGTGCCAGCAGTTACTCGTTTCAGGGCACTGAAGCTTTCTTT. Protein: CASSYSFQGTEAFF.

In its sample, this clone was seen a few times. This chain connects TRBV5-4 to TRBJ1-2, with D maybe TRBD1 (5 bases). The CDR3 sequence is 13 residues long. Germline-derived CDR1 and CDR2 are SGHNT and YYREEE (reference sequence). Trimming took off 2 bases at V and 9 bases at J, with 14 bases between the two ends. The CDR3 coding sequence is TGTGCCAGCAGCTTTAACACAGGTCAAAGCTACACCTTC. This sequence encodes CASSFNTGQSYTF.

This chain links TRBV5-1 with TRBJ2-7; possibly TRBD1 for D (6 bases). This CDR3 is 15 amino acids long. Trimming took 0 bases from V and 2 from J, leaving 12 bases between them. Per the germline V gene, CDR1 is SGHRS and CDR2 is YFSETQ. CDR3 loop: CASSLDSAGAYEQYF. The CDR3 bases are TGCGCCAGCAGCTTGGACTCGGCAGGGGCCTACGAGCAGTACTTC. Looking up the rest from reference TRBV5-1 and TRBJ2-7 gives the full variable domain: KAGVTQTPRYLIKTRGQQVTLSCSPISGHRSVSWYQQTPGQGLQFLFEYFSETQRNKGNFPGRFSGRQFSNSRSEMNVSTLELGDSALYLCASSLDSAGAYEQYFGPGTRLTVT.

The chain uses TRBV5-4 and TRBJ2-5, with 8 bases matching TRBD1. The germline V gene encodes CDR1 SGHNT and CDR2 YYREEE (reference sequence). The CDR3 contains 15 residues. The junction had 3 bases not matched to a gene; V was cut back by 0 bases and J by 2 bases. The CDR3 DNA is TGTGCCAGCAGCTTGGGCAGGGGGCCACAAGAGACCCAGTACTTC. It encodes CASSLGRGPQETQYF.

This clone is a singleton in its sample. The CDR3 loop is CASSYRWGGGETQYF. The CDR3 region has the DNA TGTGCCAGCAGCTACCGGTGGGGGGGCGGAGAGACCCAGTACTTC. This rearrangement joins TRBV3-1 (or the pseudogene TRBV3-2) to TRBJ2-5; maybe TRBD2 (7 bases). The germline CDR1 and CDR2 sequences are LGHDT and YNNKEL (reference sequence). CDR3 length: 15 amino acids. Trimming cost V 5 bases and J 4 bases, with 17 bases left between them.

The chain uses TRBV24-1 and TRBJ1-1; weak D call: TRBD1 (5 bases). Germline V gene sequence: CDR1 KGHDR, CDR2 SFDVKD. There are 15 residues in the CDR3. With 6 bases removed from V and 6 bases from J, the gap between germline ends came to 19 bases. The DNA for the CDR3 is TGTGCCACCAGTCAGAGGAGGGGTAATGTAGCTGAAGCTTTCTTT. Protein product: CATSQRRGNVAEAFF.

This rearrangement joins TRBV7-2 to TRBJ1-3; D uncertain. V lost 1 base to trimming and J lost 0 bases, with 7 bases between them. Germline V gene sequence: CDR1 SGHTA, CDR2 FQGNSA. The CDR3 spans 15 residues. In DNA, the CDR3 is TGTGCCAGCAGCTTAGACCACGGCTCTGGAAACACCATATATTTT. Amino acids: CASSLDHGSGNTIYF.

The genes are TRBV28 and TRBJ2-7, with 8 bases lining up with TRBD2. Trimming at V came to 7 bases and at J to 0 bases, leaving 5 bases not matched to a gene. The germline gives CDR1 MDHEN, CDR2 SYDVKM. CDR3 length: 14 amino acids. CDR3 nucleotides: TGTGCCAGCACCCCCGGGACTAGCTCCTACGAGCAGTACTTC. As protein: CASTPGTSSYEQYF.

V and J are TRBV9 and TRBJ1-1, with no clear D. Germline V lookup: CDR1 SGDLS, CDR2 YYNGEE. Trimming took 0 bases from V and 7 from J, leaving 10 bases between them. The CDR3 length is 13 residues. CDR3 DNA: TGTGCCAGCAGCGTAGTGAGGAAAAATGAAGCTTTCTTT. Encoded protein: CASSVVRKNEAFF.

The chain combines TRBV3-1 (or the pseudogene TRBV3-2) with TRBJ1-5; D remains unclear. Germline V gene data show CDR1 as LGHDT and CDR2 as YNNKEL (reference sequence). V was shortened by 0 bases and J by 7 bases, with 7 bases between the two germline ends. This CDR3 has 13 residues. CDR3 sequence reads: CASSQDRYQPQHF. CDR3 in DNA: TGTGCCAGCAGCCAAGACAGGTACCAGCCCCAGCATTTT.

The V call is TRBV28, the J call TRBJ1-1; 8 bases align to TRBD1. The CDR3 totals 14 residues. Germline lookup yields CDR1 MDHEN and CDR2 SYDVKM. J gave up 5 bases and V 4 bases, and 6 bases lay outside the gene matches. CDR3 nucleotide sequence: TGTGCCAGCAGTTCTCAGGGGGCTAGAACTGAAGCTTTCTTT. As protein: CASSSQGARTEAFF.

The chain links TRBV5-5 to TRBJ1-1; D remains ambiguous. The CDR3 contains 14 residues. From germline, CDR1 is SGHKS and CDR2 YYEKEE (reference sequence). Deletions cut 0 bases from V and 7 bases from J, with 13 bases between. In DNA form, the CDR3 reads TGTGCCAGCAGCTTGGAGTACAGCCTGGTTGAAGCTTTCTTT. Protein: CASSLEYSLVEAFF.